The 30 T cell receptor beta chains below come from one sample, sequenced in a study of OX40 agonist ivuxolimab in advanced cancers. The repertoire was sequenced with immunoSEQ multiplex PCR; TCRdb's copy has only in-frame clones and lacks some. Altogether tens of thousands of clones are present, roughly 84% being singletons, with the ten largest covering 0.78%. The sample was CD4+ or CD8+ T cells sorted from blood, taken in a trial of the OX40 agonist ivuxolimab. These receptors were collected from an adult with an advanced solid tumor such as melanoma, head and neck, liver or kidney cancer.

The chain couples TRBV7-9 to TRBJ2-3; no reliable D call. CDR1 SEHNR and CDR2 FQNEAQ come from the germline V gene (reference sequence). Deletions cut 5 bases from V and 4 bases from J, with 10 bases between. The CDR3 covers 13 residues. CDR3 in amino acids: CASSPGVADTQYF. For the CDR3, the DNA is TGTGCCAGCAGCCCCGGAGTTGCAGATACGCAGTATTTT.

The chain employs TRBV15 and TRBJ2-7, with 8 nucleotides matching TRBD2. This CDR3 is built from 16 residues. Germline CDR1 reads LNHNV; CDR2 reads YYDKDF (reference sequence). The V gene end was trimmed by 0 bases and the J gene end by 4 bases; junction bases not matched to a gene: 8. CDR3 region: CATSRDSTSGRYEQYF. The CDR3 DNA follows: TGTGCCACCAGCAGAGATTCCACTAGCGGTCGGTACGAGCAGTACTTC.

The chain employs TRBV9 and TRBJ2-5; D call uncertain. V gave up 3 bases and J gave up 4 bases, with 13 bases separating them. The length of the CDR3 is 14 residues. Germline loops: CDR1 SGDLS, CDR2 YYNGEE. The chain's CDR3 is CASSELNGGETQYF. The DNA for the CDR3 is TGTGCCAGCAGCGAACTTAACGGCGGAGAGACCCAGTACTTC.

The chain is built from TRBV30 and TRBJ2-7; weak D call: TRBD2 (6 bases). This CDR3 spans 13 amino acids. Germline CDR1 is GTSNPN and CDR2 is SVGIG (reference sequence). The V end lost 7 bases, the J end lost 4 bases, and 17 bases lay between the germline ends. In nucleotides, the CDR3 is TGTGCCTCGTCCTGGGACTCAGGTTACGAGCAGTACTTC. As protein: CASSWDSGYEQYF.

The chain uses TRBV11-3 and TRBJ1-1; D is uncertain. The CDR3 consists of 14 residues. The germline CDR1 and CDR2 sequences are SGHNT and YENEEA. Trimming left V 5 bases short and J 4 bases short, with 14 bases between. CDR3 loop: CASSPGVEGTEAFF. The CDR3 DNA reads TGTGCCAGCAGCCCTGGGGTGGAAGGCACTGAAGCTTTCTTT.

The V and J genes are TRBV29-1 and TRBJ1-2, with TRBD1 matching 9 bases. There are 14 residues in the CDR3. CDR1 is SQVTM, CDR2 ANQGSEA, per germline. The V gene end was trimmed by 3 bases and the J gene end by 7 bases; junction bases not matched to a gene: 9. DNA of the CDR3: TGCAGCGTTGATTCCCGGGACAGGGCTCTTGGCTACACCTTC. Amino acids: CSVDSRDRALGYTF.

The V gene is TRBV25-1, the J gene TRBJ2-2; a weak D match, TRBD2 (7 bases). The V gene lost 1 base and the J gene lost 7 bases, with 19 bases spanning the gap. The CDR3 loop spans 17 amino acids. The germline CDR1 and CDR2 sequences are MGHDK and SYGVNS. The CDR3 bases are TGTGCCAGCAGTGAATGGGCCGGGGCAGGGGAGGGCGGGGAGCTGTTTTTT. Translating it yields CASSEWAGAGEGGELFF.

The chain has TRBV2 and TRBJ1-5; unclear D gene. The CDR3 runs to 13 residues. Trimming removed 5 bases at V and 4 bases at J, with 9 bases between. CDR1 and CDR2 from the germline V gene are SNHLY and FYNNEI. The DNA for the CDR3 is TGTGCCAGCAGTCCGGACGGGAATCAGCCCCAGCATTTT. Residues: CASSPDGNQPQHF.

The rearrangement uses TRBV9 and TRBJ1-2, with no clear D. Trimming cost V 0 bases and J 7 bases, with 7 bases left between them. This CDR3 has 12 residues. Looked up from germline, CDR1 is SGDLS and CDR2 is YYNGEE. Here the CDR3 reads CASSVDRGGYTF. CDR3 DNA sequence: TGTGCCAGCAGCGTAGATCGCGGTGGCTACACCTTC.

The chain uses TRBV6-5 and TRBJ2-3; 9 bases fit TRBD1. CDR1 and CDR2 from the germline V gene are MNHEY and SVGAGI. The CDR3 totals 15 residues. V lost 2 bases and J lost 4; bases outside the gene matches: 4. Here the CDR3 DNA reads TGTGCCAGCAGTTACACCGGACAGGGGTCAGATACGCAGTATTTT. It encodes CASSYTGQGSDTQYF.

CDR3: CASCTGVGSSYNSPLHF. The CDR3 DNA reads as TGTGCCAGCTGCACAGGGGTTGGGAGCTCCTATAATTCACCCCTCCACTTT. This chain links TRBV27 with TRBJ1-6, with 7 positions matching TRBD1. The CDR3 runs to 17 residues. The germline gives CDR1 MNHEY, CDR2 SMNVEV (reference sequence). J lost 0 bases, V lost 8 bases, and 10 bases had no gene match.

Points on this clone: The sample has other DNA sequences that encode this CDR3 too. This chain links TRBV5-1 with TRBJ2-7; TRBD2 matches 15 bases. This CDR3 spans 17 amino acids. Trimming removed 4 bases from V and 0 bases from J; junction bases left unmatched: 5. Germline V gene lookup returns CDR1 SGHRS and CDR2 YFSETQ. The chain's CDR3 is CASSPGLAGGLSYEQYF. CDR3 sequence (DNA): TGCGCCAGCAGCCCGGGACTAGCGGGGGGCCTCTCCTACGAGCAGTACTTC.

The chain is built from TRBV25-1 and TRBJ2-5; D tentatively fits TRBD1 or TRBD2 (5 bases each). Germline assignment: CDR1 MGHDK and CDR2 SYGVNS. The germline V and J ends were trimmed by 7 bases and 4 bases, with 13 bases remaining between them. The CDR3 has 13 residues. CDR3 in DNA: TGTGCCAGCACTGTGAGGGGTGGAGAGACCCAGTACTTC. Amino acids: CASTVRGGETQYF.

V is TRBV2 and J is TRBJ2-5, with 11 bases matching TRBD2. The V gene's germline CDR1 is SNHLY and CDR2 FYNNEI. The CDR3 has 16 residues. V lost 5 bases to trimming and J lost 2 bases; unmatched junction nucleotides: 7. CDR3 coding DNA: TGTGCCAGCAGTCAGAGACTAGCGGGGTCTCAAGAGACCCAGTACTTC. Its protein is CASSQRLAGSQETQYF.

This clone was seen just once. This chain connects TRBV5-6 to TRBJ2-2; perhaps TRBD2 as D (5 bases). Per the germline V gene, CDR1 is SGHDT and CDR2 is YYEEEE. The ends were cut back, 4 bases at V and 2 bases at J, with 12 bases in the middle. The length of the CDR3 is 15 residues. The CDR3 region has the DNA TGTGCCAGCAGCCCCGACTGGACTAACACCGGGGAGCTGTTTTTT. Its translation is CASSPDWTNTGELFF.

To note about this clone: The same CDR3 arises from other DNA sequences in this sample as well. V and J are TRBV7-9 and TRBJ2-7; D is unresolved. Trimming pared 5 bases from V and 12 bases from J, leaving 20 bases between. The CDR3 totals 13 residues. Germline CDR1 SEHNR, CDR2 FQNEAQ (reference sequence). DNA for the CDR3: TGTGCCAGCAGCCTTGACAACCACGGTAGTCGGTACTTC. This encodes CASSLDNHGSRYF.

This rearrangement joins TRBV4-2 to TRBJ2-1; 8 bases align to TRBD2. CDR3 length: 15 amino acids. CDR1 and CDR2 (germline): LGHNA, YNFKEQ. The V and J ends lost 0 bases and 5 bases, in that order; junction bases with no gene match: 3. The CDR3 loop reads CASSQDSGGHNEQFF. CDR3 coding DNA: TGTGCCAGCAGCCAAGACTCGGGGGGGCACAATGAGCAGTTCTTC.

This chain uses TRBV5-1 with TRBJ2-5; TRBD1 agrees at 7 bases. Germline V gives CDR1 SGHRS, CDR2 YFSETQ. The CDR3 totals 12 residues. Unmatched junction bases numbered 3, after V lost 6 bases and J lost 4 bases. CDR3 residues: CASKGQRETQYF. CDR3 DNA: TGCGCCAGCAAGGGACAGAGAGAGACCCAGTACTTC.

The rearrangement links TRBV28 to TRBJ2-3, with D hard to call. Trimming shortened V by 4 bases and J by 0 bases, and 8 bases separated the two germline ends. The length of the CDR3 is 14 residues. From germline, CDR1 is MDHEN and CDR2 SYDVKM. The CDR3 region has the DNA TGTGCCAGCAGTTCGGCTGGGAGCACAGATACGCAGTATTTT. Protein product: CASSSAGSTDTQYF.

A word on this clone: One end of the junction is discordant with germline, which a read error may explain. This chain connects TRBV7-2 to TRBJ1-4, with TRBD1 identical over 8 bases. Germline CDR1 and CDR2: SGHTA and FQGNSA. The CDR3 totals 10 residues. The CDR3 DNA is TGTGCCAGCATTCAAGGGACAGGAACTTTT. Translation gives CASIQGTGTF.

This clone was seen a handful of times. CDR3 in DNA: TGTGCCAGCAGTCGGGACACCCTCTCTGGAAACACCATATATTTT. It specifies CASSRDTLSGNTIYF. This chain connects TRBV6-1 to TRBJ1-3; TRBD1 is a possible D gene (6 bases). This CDR3 comprises 15 residues. The V end was cut by 5 bases, the J end by 0 bases, with 11 bases between. Germline assignment: CDR1 MNHNS and CDR2 SASEGT.

V is TRBV6-5 and J is TRBJ2-4; D not resolved. Germline V gives CDR1 MNHEY, CDR2 SVGAGI. This CDR3 region has 14 residues. V was clipped by 0 bases and J by 1 base, with 4 bases between them. This CDR3 is CASSYSGAKNIQYF. The CDR3 bases are TGTGCCAGCAGTTACTCAGGGGCCAAAAACATTCAGTACTTC.

V is TRBV5-4 and J is TRBJ1-2, with unresolved D. Germline V lookup: CDR1 SGHNT, CDR2 YYREEE (reference sequence). The CDR3 spans 12 residues. The V and J ends lost 4 bases and 2 bases respectively, with 6 bases between them. CDR3 nucleotides: TGTGCCAGCAGCCGCTTAAACTATGGCTACACCTTC. This translates into CASSRLNYGYTF.

This rearrangement joins TRBV11-3 to TRBJ2-2; D not resolved. The CDR3 is 14 amino acids. V lost 3 bases to trimming and J lost 7 bases, with 12 bases between them. Germline V CDR1 and CDR2: SGHNT, YENEEA. Here the CDR3 reads CASSFGRNYGELFF. The CDR3 DNA follows: TGTGCCAGCAGCTTTGGCAGGAACTACGGGGAGCTGTTTTTT.

This CDR3 is CASSLVARDYGYTF. In DNA, the CDR3 is TGCGCCAGCAGCTTGGTAGCCAGGGACTATGGCTACACCTTC. V is TRBV5-1 and J is TRBJ1-2, with D tentatively TRBD1 (5 bases). Trimming took 0 bases from V and 3 from J, leaving 9 bases between them. The CDR3 is 14 residues long. Germline V gene data show CDR1 as SGHRS and CDR2 as YFSETQ.

This chain connects TRBV28 to TRBJ1-1; D is perhaps TRBD1 (6 bases). V lost 10 bases and J 6 bases, leaving 15 bases between the germline ends. The CDR3 spans 12 residues. CDR1 is MDHEN, CDR2 SYDVKM, per germline. DNA for the CDR3: TGTGCCACGACGGGGGGCTTCGCTGAAGCTTTCTTT. Translation: CATTGGFAEAFF.

The rearrangement joins TRBV5-4 to TRBJ1-2; D is perhaps TRBD1 (6 bases). Germline-derived CDR1 and CDR2 are SGHNT and YYREEE (reference sequence). Trimming pared 4 bases from V and 4 bases from J, leaving 20 bases between. This CDR3 comprises 16 residues. In DNA, the CDR3 is TGTGCCAGCAGCGAGCAGACAGGCCAATTCTTCTATGGCTACACCTTC. It yields the protein CASSEQTGQFFYGYTF.

The chain has TRBV14 and TRBJ1-2; D is unresolved. CDR3 length: 15 amino acids. Deletions cut 3 bases from V and 1 base from J, with 12 bases between. Germline CDR1 SGHDN, CDR2 FVKESK. CDR3 region: CASSQGLGFNYGYTF. The CDR3 DNA is TGTGCCAGCAGCCAGGGCTTGGGGTTTAACTATGGCTACACCTTC.

The chain links TRBV28 to TRBJ1-3; a possible D gene is TRBD1 (5 bases). V was shortened by 2 bases and J by 0 bases, with 11 bases between the two germline ends. Germline V CDR1 and CDR2: MDHEN, SYDVKM. The CDR3 has 16 amino acids. The CDR3 nucleotides read TGTGCCAGCAGTTTACAGGGTATAGGCTCTGGAAACACCATATATTTT. Translated: CASSLQGIGSGNTIYF.

The chain joins TRBV5-1 to TRBJ1-2; tentative D call: TRBD1 (6 bases). V was trimmed by 0 bases and J by 3 bases, leaving 12 bases between them. Looked up from germline, CDR1 is SGHRS and CDR2 is YFSETQ. The CDR3 sequence is 15 residues long. CDR3 amino acids: CASSLVPGGDYGYTF. The CDR3 nucleotides read TGCGCCAGCAGCTTGGTCCCGGGGGGCGACTATGGCTACACCTTC.